One and the same sample provided the 16 T cell receptor beta chains below, sequenced in a study of blood T cell dynamics during melanoma immunotherapy. TCRdb's table, derived via immunoSEQ multiplex PCR, lists solely in-frame clones and lacks some. The data contain 15,000 to 20,000 clones, about 94% of them singletons. Time point specified: week 3, after first cycle of checkpoint inhibitor. The sequencing used effector memory CD8+ T cells from blood, collected from a patient treated with checkpoint blockade. The receptors originated from a human donor with melanoma.

This clone was counted between two and nine times. The chain has TRBV2 and TRBJ2-1; no reliable D call. This CDR3 comprises 12 residues. Germline V gene sequence: CDR1 SNHLY, CDR2 FYNNEI. Trimming pared 8 bases from V and 1 base from J, leaving 6 bases between. CDR3 coding DNA: TGTGCCAGCTCAAGGTCCTACAATGAGCAGTTCTTC. Translating gives CASSRSYNEQFF.

The chain carries TRBV5-4 and TRBJ2-7, with a tentative D call TRBD1 (5 bases). The CDR3 length is 16 residues. Germline V lookup: CDR1 SGHNT, CDR2 YYREEE (reference sequence). V lost 0 bases to trimming and J lost 3 bases, with 16 bases between them. The CDR3 DNA reads as TGTGCCAGCAGCTTGGCCCCAGTGACAGACAACTACGAGCAGTACTTC. Translating it yields CASSLAPVTDNYEQYF.

The gene calls are TRBV6-1 and TRBJ2-7, with D unclear. The CDR3 contains 15 residues. The V end was cut by 4 bases, the J end by 2 bases, with 15 bases between. Per germline, CDR1 MNHNS and CDR2 SASEGT. The CDR3 sequence: CASSVWGSPTYEQYF. CDR3 coding DNA: TGTGCCAGCAGTGTCTGGGGATCCCCCACCTACGAGCAGTACTTC.

J is TRBJ2-7 and V is TRBV4-1; the match to TRBD2 covers 10 bases. Germline V CDR1 and CDR2: MGHRA, YSYEKL. V lost 3 bases and J lost 6; bases outside the gene matches: 11. CDR3 length: 16 amino acids. CDR3 DNA: TGCGCCAGCAGCCAGCACCAAGCGGGAGGGAGAGGCGAGCAGTACTTC. Translated, it gives CASSQHQAGGRGEQYF.

The rearrangement uses TRBV27 and TRBJ1-5; TRBD1 aligns across 8 bases. CDR1 is MNHEY and CDR2 is SMNVEV in the germline V gene (reference sequence). The CDR3 is 15 residues long. V dropped 2 bases and J dropped 4; count of bases not matched to a gene: 4. The chain's CDR3 is CASSLRQGRNQPQHF. The DNA for the CDR3 is TGTGCCAGCAGTTTACGACAGGGGAGGAATCAGCCCCAGCATTTT.

This sequence joins TRBV18 and TRBJ1-1; tentative D call: TRBD1 (5 bases). CDR3 length: 16 amino acids. V lost 6 bases to trimming and J lost 3 bases, with 20 bases between them. The germline CDR1 and CDR2 sequences are KGHSH and LQKENI. This chain's CDR3 is CASSRPLTGWDTEAFF. The CDR3 coding sequence is TGTGCCAGCTCTCGACCCCTCACAGGATGGGACACTGAAGCTTTCTTT.

This sequence joins TRBV27 and TRBJ2-5; 9 nucleotides line up with TRBD2. CDR1 MNHEY and CDR2 SMNVEV come from the germline V gene (reference sequence). Trimming took 2 bases from V and 5 from J; bases not matched to a gene: 6. There are 15 residues in the CDR3. CDR3 bases: TGTGCCAGCAGTTTAGGCGGGAGGGCCGGCGAGACCCAGTACTTC. It codes for CASSLGGRAGETQYF.

This rearrangement joins TRBV10-3 to TRBJ2-1, with 10 bases aligning to TRBD2. Per germline, CDR1 ENHRY and CDR2 SYGVKD. V dropped 7 bases and J dropped 0; count of bases not matched to a gene: 6. The CDR3 sequence is 16 residues long. The CDR3 region has the DNA TGTGCCATCAAGGCTAGCGGGAGTATCTCCTACAATGAGCAGTTCTTC. This gives the protein CAIKASGSISYNEQFF.

This clone was seen just once. The V and J genes are TRBV19 and TRBJ2-5; tentatively, D is TRBD2 (5 bases). CDR3 size: 17 residues. Per the germline V gene, CDR1 is LNHDA and CDR2 is SQIVND (reference sequence). The ends were cut back, 3 bases at V and 2 bases at J, with 19 bases in the middle. The CDR3 sequence is CASSILEGMRRQETQYF. CDR3 sequence (DNA): TGTGCCAGTAGTATTCTAGAGGGAATGAGGCGTCAAGAGACCCAGTACTTC.

This clone was seen more than once but under ten times. The chain has TRBV7-9 and TRBJ1-2; D perhaps matches TRBD1 (6 bases). The germline V gene encodes CDR1 SEHNR and CDR2 FQNEAQ (reference sequence). Trimming removed 5 bases from V and 1 base from J, with 11 bases in between. The CDR3 runs 14 residues. CDR3 residues: CASSTRQVNYGYTF. DNA of the CDR3: TGTGCCAGCAGCACGCGACAGGTTAACTATGGCTACACCTTC.

The V gene is TRBV9, the J gene TRBJ2-2; 11 bases map to TRBD2. The V gene end was trimmed by 3 bases and the J gene end by 6 bases; junction bases not matched to a gene: 4. This CDR3 contains 15 residues. Germline V gives CDR1 SGDLS, CDR2 YYNGEE. CDR3 region: CASSDRLAGSGELFF. The CDR3 coding sequence is TGTGCCAGCAGCGACCGACTAGCGGGATCCGGGGAGCTGTTTTTT. Combining the CDR3 with reference TRBV9 and TRBJ2-2 gives the whole variable domain DSGVTQTPKHLITATGQRVTLRCSPRSGDLSVYWYQQSLDQGLQFLIQYYNGEERAKGNILERFSAQQFPDLHSELNLSSLELGDSALYFCASSDRLAGSGELFFGEGSRLTVL.

The chain has TRBV6-5 and TRBJ2-5; 7 bases match TRBD1. The J call may be incorrect, as the DNA end agrees better with TRBJ2-7. The CDR3 consists of 14 residues. The germline V gene encodes CDR1 MNHEY and CDR2 SVGAGI. The CDR3 is CASSYRDRLYEQYF. The CDR3 DNA reads TGTGCCAGCAGCTACCGGGACAGATTATACGAGCAGTACTTC.

The chain links TRBV7-9 to TRBJ2-5, with 11 bases lining up with TRBD1. The J segment lost 3 bases and the V segment lost 8 bases, leaving 8 bases of the junction unmatched. Germline loops: CDR1 SEHNR, CDR2 FQNEAQ (reference sequence). There are 15 residues in the CDR3. The DNA for the CDR3 is TGTGCCAGCCGTCTCGTGGGACAGGGGGAAGAGACCCAGTACTTC. Protein sequence: CASRLVGQGEETQYF.

The V gene is TRBV2, the J gene TRBJ2-5, with 9 nucleotides matching TRBD2. This CDR3 comprises 19 residues. Germline V gives CDR1 SNHLY, CDR2 FYNNEI. V lost 7 bases and J lost 5; bases outside the gene matches: 23. The CDR3 region has the DNA TGTGCCAGCAACGGAGAGGTCGCGACTAGCGGAATGGGACGGGAGACCCAGTACTTC. Protein: CASNGEVATSGMGRETQYF.

V usage is TRBV11-2 and J usage is TRBJ1-2, with D maybe TRBD1 (5 bases). Trimming took 1 base from V and 2 from J, leaving 8 bases between them. The CDR3 totals 14 residues. Germline loops: CDR1 SGHAT, CDR2 FQNNGV. In nucleotides, the CDR3 is TGTGCCAGCAGCTTAGTCGGGGGAAACTATGGCTACACCTTC. Its translation: CASSLVGGNYGYTF.

The rearrangement joins TRBV4-1 to TRBJ1-2; TRBD1 matches at 7 bases. The CDR3 is 17 residues long. The J segment lost 3 bases and the V segment lost 0 bases, leaving 10 bases of the junction unmatched. Germline assignment: CDR1 MGHRA and CDR2 YSYEKL. CDR3 in amino acids: CASSQDEGGGVYYGYTF. In DNA form, the CDR3 reads TGCGCCAGCAGCCAAGATGAGGGAGGGGGCGTCTACTATGGCTACACCTTC.